The clone carrying this TCR beta chain has a handful of counts. No antigen is known for it. One entry per CDR3 protein results from TCRdb running MiXCR on the reads. The data show about 900,000 distinct CDR3 sequences, about 33% seen once. This sample stems from a study of T cell repertoires in cytomegalovirus infection. Trimming pared 3 bases from V and 0 bases from J, leaving 15 bases between. This CDR3 is built from 16 residues. The germline gives CDR1 SGHVS, CDR2 FNYEAQ. This clonotype was sampled from a human donor in good health (CMV status not recorded). Some clones in this sample may be carry-over from other donors' samples. Sequenced here: cultured CD8+ T cells from PBMCs, sampled from culture after CMV antigen stimulation. This sequence joins TRBV7-6 and TRBJ2-7, with D maybe TRBD2 (6 bases). As DNA, the CDR3 is TGTGCCAGCAGCTTGCCCCTCGGAGGGGCCTCCTACGAGCAGTACTTC. Protein sequence: CASSLPLGGASYEQYF. The full variable domain, completed using reference TRBV7-6 and TRBJ2-7, is GAGVSQSPRYKVTKRGQDVALRCDPISGHVSLYWYRQALGQGPEFLTYFNYEAQQDKSGLPNDRFSAERPEGSISTLTIQRTEQRDSAMYRCASSLPLGGASYEQYFGPGTRLTVT.